The 28 T cell receptor beta chains listed next were all sequenced from one sample in a study of CXCR3-negative and CXCR3-positive naive CD8 T cells (dated by TCRdb to about 2019). Sequenced on a NextSeq 550. The Human TCR Profiling Kit (MiLaboratory) was used to make UMI-labeled 5' RACE TRB cDNA libraries. The reads, reprocessed by TCRdb, yield one row per CDR3 protein sequence and no DNA. This sample's table lists some 61,000 distinct CDR3 sequences. Roughly 4.2% of the sample belongs to the ten largest clones. Sequencing was performed on naive CXCR3- CD8+ T cells from blood. Read against the paper, the sample's cell subset or site label means: CD45RO-CCR7+CD27+CD95- naive CD8+ T cells lacking CXCR3 (TNR3-). All receptors come from a human donor in good health. Some clones in this sample may be carry-over from other donors' samples.

CDR3 loop: CSVEGGRSFLAKNIQYF. The chain carries TRBV29-1 and TRBJ2-4; TCRdb lists TRBD1, though no DNA is available to test this call. This CDR3 comprises 17 residues. CDR1 and CDR2 from the germline V gene are SQVTM and ANQGSEA.

The V and J genes are TRBV7-9 and TRBJ2-3; TCRdb gives TRBD1 as the D gene, but with no DNA this cannot be confirmed. CDR3 length: 14 residues. Germline values: CDR1 SEHNR, CDR2 FQNEAQ (reference sequence). CDR3 region: CAGGIMHGTDTQYF.

The chain uses TRBV29-1 and TRBJ2-7. Germline CDR1 reads SQVTM; CDR2 reads ANQGSEA. CDR3 size: 15 residues. The CDR3 here is CSVEEGSGGPYEQYF.

The rearrangement links TRBV29-1 to TRBJ2-1; TCRdb gives TRBD1 as the D gene, but with no DNA this cannot be confirmed. Germline CDR1 is SQVTM and CDR2 is ANQGSEA. The CDR3 is made up of 14 amino acids. The CDR3 here is CSAEEGRGYNEQFF.

The chain combines TRBV29-1 with TRBJ1-2; without DNA, the TCRdb call of TRBD1 cannot be checked. The CDR3 length is 14 residues. Germline values: CDR1 SQVTM, CDR2 ANQGSEA. The CDR3 sequence is CSAIPGLTNYGYTF.

This chain connects TRBV7-6 to TRBJ2-1; TCRdb returns TRBD1, unconfirmable since there is no DNA. The CDR3 consists of 15 residues. Germline values: CDR1 SGHVS, CDR2 FNYEAQ. This chain's CDR3 is CASSVSGGAHNEQFF.

V and J are TRBV12-3 or TRBV12-4 and TRBJ2-5; TCRdb reports TRBD2, a call that lacks DNA to check it against. The CDR3 has 12 residues. The chain's CDR3 is CASSKRGETQYF.

This chain joins TRBV11-2 and TRBJ2-2; the TRBD1 assignment by TCRdb is unverifiable without DNA. Germline CDR1 reads SGHAT; CDR2 reads FQNNGV. This CDR3 is built from 17 residues. The CDR3 sequence: CASSLDWGTANTGELFF. The whole variable domain, filled in from reference TRBV11-2 and TRBJ2-2, reads EAGVAQSPRYKIIEKRQSVAFWCNPISGHATLYWYQQILGQGPKLLIQFQNNGVVDDSQLPKDRFSAERLKGVDSTLKIQPAKLEDSAVYLCASSLDWGTANTGELFFGEGSRLTVL.

The J gene is TRBJ2-3, the V gene TRBV5-5; checking the TCRdb D call of TRBD1 is not possible without DNA. The CDR3 runs to 17 residues. Germline-derived CDR1 and CDR2 are SGHKS and YYEKEE (reference sequence). The CDR3 region is CASSLGQSLPSTDTQYF.

The chain links TRBV15 to TRBJ2-7; TCRdb lists TRBD1, though no DNA is available to test this call. Germline CDR1 is LNHNV and CDR2 is YYDKDF (reference sequence). The CDR3 sequence is 17 residues long. This CDR3 reads CATSRERGPSSSYEQYF.

The V gene is TRBV5-1, the J gene TRBJ2-1; TCRdb's D call, TRBD1, is unchecked because there is no DNA. CDR3 size: 16 residues. Germline assignment: CDR1 SGHRS and CDR2 YFSETQ. The CDR3 sequence: CASSPGGDRIFDEQFF.

The J gene is TRBJ2-7, the V gene TRBV7-8; without DNA, the TCRdb call of TRBD1 cannot be checked. Germline CDR1 is SGHVS and CDR2 is FQNEAQ. The CDR3 is 14 residues long. This CDR3 is CASSLEAGTYEQYF.

The chain couples TRBV7-9 to TRBJ1-2; TCRdb reports TRBD1, a call that lacks DNA to check it against. The V gene's germline CDR1 is SEHNR and CDR2 FQNEAQ (reference sequence). The CDR3 loop spans 15 amino acids. The CDR3 reads CASSPTSGQSYGYTF.

The chain joins TRBV19 to TRBJ2-5; TCRdb lists TRBD1, though no DNA is available to test this call. The CDR3 has 16 residues. Looked up from germline, CDR1 is LNHDA and CDR2 is SQIVND (reference sequence). The CDR3 loop reads CASSLRDTQYQETQYF.

The chain recombines TRBV7-2 with TRBJ2-5; TCRdb reports TRBD2, a call that lacks DNA to check it against. CDR1 and CDR2 from the germline V gene are SGHTA and FQGNSA. The CDR3 runs 16 residues. CDR3 residues: CASSLSSGGEQETQYF.

V gene TRBV19 combines with J gene TRBJ2-7; the TCRdb D gene call, TRBD1, has no DNA to confirm it. This CDR3 is built from 14 residues. The germline V gene has CDR1 LNHDA and CDR2 SQIVND (reference sequence). CDR3 sequence reads: CASSIPGAHYEQYF. The full variable domain, completed using reference TRBV19 and TRBJ2-7, is DGGITQSPKYLFRKEGQNVTLSCEQNLNHDAMYWYRQDPGQGLRLIYYSQIVNDFQKGDIAEGYSVSREKKESFPLTVTSAQKNPTAFYLCASSIPGAHYEQYFGPGTRLTVT.

The chain links TRBV20-1 to TRBJ2-1; no DNA is available, so the TRBD2 call from TCRdb remains unchecked. Germline loops: CDR1 DFQATT, CDR2 SNEGSKA (reference sequence). The CDR3 has 15 amino acids. The CDR3 spells CSAHSSGGSYNEQFF.

The V gene is TRBV28, the J gene TRBJ2-3. CDR3 length: 13 amino acids. CDR1 is MDHEN, CDR2 SYDVKM, per germline. The CDR3 sequence is CASSLLPTDTQYF.

The chain has TRBV4-2 and TRBJ2-1; TCRdb outputs TRBD2, but without DNA this stays unchecked. Looked up from germline, CDR1 is LGHNA and CDR2 is YNFKEQ. The length of the CDR3 is 17 residues. CDR3 loop: CASSGGHGSGPYNEQFF.

Its frequency marks this clonotype as medium-sized. The CDR3 reads CASSSTPDLNIQYF. The rearrangement joins TRBV28 to TRBJ2-4; TCRdb's D call, TRBD1, is unchecked because there is no DNA. CDR1 MDHEN and CDR2 SYDVKM come from the germline V gene. This CDR3 spans 14 amino acids.

CDR3: CASRARGAADNEQFF. The chain combines TRBV12-3 or TRBV12-4 with TRBJ2-1; TCRdb indicates TRBD1, and absent DNA this call remains unverified. CDR3 size: 15 residues.

The chain uses TRBV7-9 and TRBJ2-2; the TRBD2 assignment by TCRdb is unverifiable without DNA. The CDR3 sequence is 17 residues long. Germline V gives CDR1 SEHNR, CDR2 FQNEAQ (reference sequence). The CDR3: CASSLSSGLRDTGELFF.

This sequence joins TRBV28 and TRBJ2-7. In germline, CDR1 is MDHEN, CDR2 SYDVKM. This CDR3 has 11 residues. The CDR3 is CASSFMVEQYF.

This sequence joins TRBV12-3 or TRBV12-4 and TRBJ1-5. The length of the CDR3 is 13 residues. CDR3 sequence: CASSFVGNQPQHF.

This chain connects TRBV27 to TRBJ2-3. The CDR3 spans 13 residues. Germline V lookup: CDR1 MNHEY, CDR2 SMNVEV (reference sequence). The CDR3: CASRMLGTDTQYF.

This rearrangement joins TRBV28 to TRBJ2-1; TCRdb's D call, TRBD1, is unchecked because there is no DNA. The germline CDR1 and CDR2 sequences are MDHEN and SYDVKM. CDR3 length equals 14 residues. This CDR3 reads CASTHGQGLHEQFF.

V is TRBV20-1 and J is TRBJ1-5; TCRdb gives TRBD1 as the D gene, but with no DNA this cannot be confirmed. Germline-derived CDR1 and CDR2 are DFQATT and SNEGSKA (reference sequence). The CDR3 contains 13 residues. The CDR3: CSASGTENQPQHF.

The chain links TRBV12-5 to TRBJ2-7; TCRdb's D call of TRBD1 is untestable without DNA. This CDR3 has 12 residues. CDR1 and CDR2 (germline): LGHNT, FRNRAP. Here the CDR3 reads CASAGTGREQYF.